This T cell receptor (beta chain) was captured in a study of cytomegalovirus exposure and HLA in healthy donors. The PCR ran on 60 Vbeta and 13 Jbeta primers. Produced via immunoSEQ multiplex PCR; TCRdb's table is partial and in-frame only. The sample holds over 100,000 clones, approximately 70% seen once. The CDR3 consists of 16 residues. V lost 0 bases and J lost 4, with 16 bases in between. Germline V gene sequence: CDR1 SGDLS, CDR2 YYNGEE. This clonotype was obtained from a man aged 25-40 years in good health and CMV-seropositive. The specimen was PBMCs. The chain combines TRBV9 with TRBJ2-5, with D perhaps TRBD1 (6 bases). In nucleotides, the CDR3 is TGTGCCAGCAGCGTAGCCCCACAGGGAGTGGCAGAGACCCAGTACTTC. This gives the protein CASSVAPQGVAETQYF.